This T cell receptor (beta chain) was captured by sequencing in a study of read filtering for tumor transcriptome and immune sequencing. Germline CDR1 and CDR2: KGHSH and LQKENI. V shed 4 bases and J shed 6 bases, with 17 bases lying between them. The CDR3 consists of 15 residues. Ten or more counts support this clonotype. Molecular barcoded adaptors covering alpha/delta and beta/gamma chains were used on 400 ng RNA. TCRdb re-analysed the reads in MiXCR, keeping a single row per CDR3 protein. The sample yields tens of thousands of distinct CDR3 sequences, roughly 19% seen once. The chain employs TRBV18 and TRBJ2-3; D remains unclear. The material sequenced was a population of CD138-negative cells sorted from bone marrow. This TCR was recovered from a donor older than 35 with multiple myeloma. CDR3 DNA: TGTGCCAGCTCACGAGCGAGTCCCTGGGCGGATACGCAGTATTTT. Translated: CASSRASPWADTQYF.